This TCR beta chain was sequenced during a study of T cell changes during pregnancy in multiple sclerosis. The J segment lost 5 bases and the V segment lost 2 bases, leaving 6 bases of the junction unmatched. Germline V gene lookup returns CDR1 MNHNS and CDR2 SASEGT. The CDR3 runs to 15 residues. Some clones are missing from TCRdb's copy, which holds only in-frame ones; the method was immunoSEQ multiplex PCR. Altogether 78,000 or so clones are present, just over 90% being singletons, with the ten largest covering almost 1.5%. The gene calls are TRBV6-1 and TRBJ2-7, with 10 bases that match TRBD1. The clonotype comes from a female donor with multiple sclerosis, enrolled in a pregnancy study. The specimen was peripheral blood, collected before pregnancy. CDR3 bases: TGTGCCAGCAGTGAAAGGGACAGGGGAGGACACGAGCAGTACTTC. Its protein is CASSERDRGGHEQYF.